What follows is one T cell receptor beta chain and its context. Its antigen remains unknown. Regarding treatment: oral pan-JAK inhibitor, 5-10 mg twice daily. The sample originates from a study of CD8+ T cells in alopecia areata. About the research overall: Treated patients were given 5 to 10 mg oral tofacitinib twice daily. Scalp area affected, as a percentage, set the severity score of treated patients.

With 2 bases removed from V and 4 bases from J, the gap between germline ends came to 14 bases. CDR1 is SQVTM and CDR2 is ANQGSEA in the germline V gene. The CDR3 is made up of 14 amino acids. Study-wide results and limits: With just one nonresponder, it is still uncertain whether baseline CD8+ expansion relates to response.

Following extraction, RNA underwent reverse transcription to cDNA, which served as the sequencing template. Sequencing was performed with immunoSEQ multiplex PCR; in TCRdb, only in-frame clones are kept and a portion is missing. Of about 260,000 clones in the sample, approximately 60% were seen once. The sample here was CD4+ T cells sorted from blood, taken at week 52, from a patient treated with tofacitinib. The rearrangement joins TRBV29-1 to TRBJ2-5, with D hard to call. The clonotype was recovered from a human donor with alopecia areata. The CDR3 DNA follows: TGCAGCGTTGAAAAAGGCCAACCGGGAGAGACCCAGTACTTC. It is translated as CSVEKGQPGETQYF.